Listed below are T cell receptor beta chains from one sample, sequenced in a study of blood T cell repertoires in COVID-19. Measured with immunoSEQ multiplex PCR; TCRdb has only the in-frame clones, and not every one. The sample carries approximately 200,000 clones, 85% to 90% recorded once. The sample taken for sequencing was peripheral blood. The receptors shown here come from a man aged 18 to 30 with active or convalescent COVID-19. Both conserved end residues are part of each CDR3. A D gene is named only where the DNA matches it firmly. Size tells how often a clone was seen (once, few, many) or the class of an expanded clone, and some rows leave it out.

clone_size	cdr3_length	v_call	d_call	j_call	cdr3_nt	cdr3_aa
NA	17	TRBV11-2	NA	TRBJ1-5	TGTGCCAGGAGGGAGGTACAGGCTTGCTATAGCAATCAGCCCCAGCATTTT	CARREVQACYSNQPQHF
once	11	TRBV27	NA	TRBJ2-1	TGTGCCAGCAGTTTACTCAATGAGCAGTTCTTC	CASSLLNEQFF
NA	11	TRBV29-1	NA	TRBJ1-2	TGCAGCGTTGATGGTGGCAGGGCAACCACCTTC	CSVDGGRATTF
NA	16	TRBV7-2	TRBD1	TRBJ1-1	TGTGCCAGCAGCTTACAGACCGGGACAGGGGGTGCAATAGCTTTCTTT	CASSLQTGTGGAIAFF
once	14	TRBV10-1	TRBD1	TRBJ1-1	TGCGCCACCAGCTCCGGACAGGGAGCGGATGAAGCTTTCTTT	CATSSGQGADEAFF
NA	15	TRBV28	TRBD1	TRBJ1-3	TGTGCCAGCAGTTTAACAACAGGGGTTGCAAACACCATATATTTT	CASSLTTGVANTIYF
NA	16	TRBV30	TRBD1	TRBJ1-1	TGTGCCTGGAGTGCTAAGGACAGGGCTGTGAACACTGAAGCTTTCTTT	CAWSAKDRAVNTEAFF
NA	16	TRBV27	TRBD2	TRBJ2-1	TGTGCCAGTGACCCCATAGCGGGAGACTCCTACAATGAGCAGTTCTTC	CASDPIAGDSYNEQFF
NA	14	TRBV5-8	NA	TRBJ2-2	TGTGCCAGCAGCTTCGCTCAGCGCACCGGGGAGCTGTTTTTT	CASSFAQRTGELFF
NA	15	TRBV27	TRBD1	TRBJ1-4	TGTGCCAGCAGTTTAAGGGGGCTGGGGAATGAAAAACTGTTTTTT	CASSLRGLGNEKLFF
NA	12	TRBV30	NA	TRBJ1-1	TGTGCCCGACAAACAGGGACCACTGAAGCTTTCTTT	CARQTGTTEAFF
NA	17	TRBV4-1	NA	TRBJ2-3	TGCGCCAGCAGCCCCCCCTCCGGCGGGACCAACACAGATACGCAGTATTTT	CASSPPSGGTNTDTQYF
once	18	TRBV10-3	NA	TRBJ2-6	TGTGCCATCAGTGAGACATTGGGGGCCAGCTCTGGGGCCAACGTCCTGACTTTC	CAISETLGASSGANVLTF
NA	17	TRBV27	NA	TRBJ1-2	TGTGCCAGCAGTCCGACAAGCCATGGGGCGTATGGCTATGGCTACACCTTC	CASSPTSHGAYGYGYTF
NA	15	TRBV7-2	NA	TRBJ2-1	TGTGCCAGCAGCTTGGACGGCGGGCCACTCAATGAGCAGTTCTTC	CASSLDGGPLNEQFF
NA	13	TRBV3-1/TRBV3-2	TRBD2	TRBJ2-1	TGTGCCAGCAGCCGTCGGGAGGGGGGTGAGCAGTTCTTC	CASSRREGGEQFF
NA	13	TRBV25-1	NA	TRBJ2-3	TGTGCCAGCAGTGAATCTGAAACTAGCTTTCGGTATTTT	CASSESETSFRYF
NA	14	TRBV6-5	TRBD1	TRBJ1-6	TGTGCCAGCAGGTCCGGAACAGGGGGATCACCCCTCCACTTT	CASRSGTGGSPLHF
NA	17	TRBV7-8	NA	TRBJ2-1	TGTGCCAGCAGCTTAGCATCCCAACAGTTTTTCTACAATGAGCAGTTCTTC	CASSLASQQFFYNEQFF
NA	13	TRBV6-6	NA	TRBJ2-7	TGTGCCAGCATCTTGGGGGCATCCTACGAGCAGTACTTC	CASILGASYEQYF
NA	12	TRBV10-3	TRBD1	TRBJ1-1	TGTGCCATCAGTGGAGGACAGGGTGAAGCTTTCTTT	CAISGGQGEAFF
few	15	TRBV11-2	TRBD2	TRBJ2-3	TGTGCCAGCAGCCACGGGACTAGCCGCACAGATACGCAGTATTTT	CASSHGTSRTDTQYF
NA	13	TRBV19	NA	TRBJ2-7	TGTGCCAGTAGTATTCTCCTCTCCTACGAGCAGTACTTC	CASSILLSYEQYF
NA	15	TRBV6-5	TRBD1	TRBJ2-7	TGTGCCAGCAGTTACTCAGGGACAGGGTCATACGAGCAGTACTTC	CASSYSGTGSYEQYF
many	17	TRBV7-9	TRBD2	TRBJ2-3	TGTGCCAGCAGCCCAGTAGCGGGAGGGATAAGCACAGATACGCAGTATTTT	CASSPVAGGISTDTQYF
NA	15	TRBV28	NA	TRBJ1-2	TGTGCCAGCAGTTTTCGGGTCGATTTTCTGGGTGGCTACACCTTC	CASSFRVDFLGGYTF
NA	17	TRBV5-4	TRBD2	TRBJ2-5	TGTGCCAGCAGCTTGGATTTGGTTGGGACTAGCAAAGAGACCCAGTACTTC	CASSLDLVGTSKETQYF
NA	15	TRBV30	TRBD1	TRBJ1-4	TGTGCCTGGATGGCCCAGGGGGGCCCTAATGAAAAACTGTTTTTT	CAWMAQGGPNEKLFF
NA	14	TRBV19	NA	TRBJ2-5	TGTGCCAGTAGTAGCGGACAGTTCCAAGAGACCCAGTACTTC	CASSSGQFQETQYF
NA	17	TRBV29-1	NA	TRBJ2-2	TGCAGCGTTGAATTAGCGCAGGGGGGATACAACACCGGGGAGCTGTTTTTT	CSVELAQGGYNTGELFF
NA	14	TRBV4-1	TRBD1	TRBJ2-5	TGCGCCAGCAGCTCCCGACAGGGCCAAGAGACCCAGTACTTC	CASSSRQGQETQYF
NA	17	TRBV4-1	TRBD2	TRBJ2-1	TGCGCCAGCAGCCAAATACAAACTAGCGGGAGGCTGAATGAGCAGTTCTTC	CASSQIQTSGRLNEQFF
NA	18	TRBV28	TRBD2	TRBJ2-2	TGTGCCAGCAGCATTATAACCCGGGGACTAGTAAACACCGGGGAGCTGTTTTTT	CASSIITRGLVNTGELFF
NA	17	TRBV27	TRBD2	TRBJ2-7	TGTGCCAGCAGTCGGGAGGGGGGACTAGCGGGCCTCTACGAGCAGTACTTC	CASSREGGLAGLYEQYF
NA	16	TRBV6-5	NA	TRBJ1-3	TGTGCCAGCAGTTTGGGGGGTCCATACTCTGGAAACACCATATATTTT	CASSLGGPYSGNTIYF
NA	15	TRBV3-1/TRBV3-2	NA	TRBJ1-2	TGTGCCAGCAGCCAAGATTGGGGAGAGACTAAAGGCTACACCTTC	CASSQDWGETKGYTF
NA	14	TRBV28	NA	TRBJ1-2	TGTGCCAGCAGTTTTTGGCAGGGCCCCTCTGGCTACACCTTC	CASSFWQGPSGYTF
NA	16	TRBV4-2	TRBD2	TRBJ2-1	TGTGCCAGCAGCCAAAGTCCCGCGGGAGGGATCCCCGAGCAGTTCTTC	CASSQSPAGGIPEQFF
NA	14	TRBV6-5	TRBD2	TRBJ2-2	TGTGCCAGCTCCGGGCGGGAGAGAACCGGGGAGCTGTTTTTT	CASSGRERTGELFF
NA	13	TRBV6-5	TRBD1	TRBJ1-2	TGTGCCAGCGGATACAGGGGGGGCTATGGCTACACCTTC	CASGYRGGYGYTF
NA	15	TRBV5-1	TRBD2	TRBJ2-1	TGCGCCAGCAGCTCCCTAGCGGGAGTTGATAATGAGCAGTTCTTC	CASSSLAGVDNEQFF
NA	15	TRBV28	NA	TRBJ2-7	TGTGCCAGCAGCATGTTAATGGGGGCGCTGGACGAGCAGTACTTC	CASSMLMGALDEQYF
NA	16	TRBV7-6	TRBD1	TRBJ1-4	TGTGCCAGCAGCTTAGCGAGGGCAGGGGGGTTCGAAAAACTGTTTTTT	CASSLARAGGFEKLFF
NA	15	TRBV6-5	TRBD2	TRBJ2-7	TGTGCCAGCAGTCTAGAGGGGACTAGCGGTTACGAGCAGTACTTC	CASSLEGTSGYEQYF
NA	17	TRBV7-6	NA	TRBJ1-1	TGTGCCAGCAGCTTACACAGAATGCAAGGGCCGGGGACTGAAGCTTTCTTT	CASSLHRMQGPGTEAFF
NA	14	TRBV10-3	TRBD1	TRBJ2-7	TGTGCCAGCTCGATAGGGGACAGGGTCCACGAGCAGTACTTC	CASSIGDRVHEQYF
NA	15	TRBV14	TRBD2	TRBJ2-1	TGTGCCAGCAGCCAAGATCGCGGGAGCCACAATGAGCAGTTCTTC	CASSQDRGSHNEQFF
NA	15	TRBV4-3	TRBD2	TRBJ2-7	TGCGCCAGCAGCCAAGATCGCGGGAGGTGGTACGAGCAGTACTTC	CASSQDRGRWYEQYF